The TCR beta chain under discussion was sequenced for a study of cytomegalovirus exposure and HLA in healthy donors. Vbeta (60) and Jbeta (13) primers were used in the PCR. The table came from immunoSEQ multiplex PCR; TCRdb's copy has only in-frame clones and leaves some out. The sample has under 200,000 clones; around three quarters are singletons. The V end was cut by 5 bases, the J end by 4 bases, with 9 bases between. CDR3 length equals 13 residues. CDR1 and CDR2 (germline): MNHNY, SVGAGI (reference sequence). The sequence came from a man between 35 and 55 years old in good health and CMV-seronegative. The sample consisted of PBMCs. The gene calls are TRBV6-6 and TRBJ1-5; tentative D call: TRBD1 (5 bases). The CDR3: CASSGRENQPQHF. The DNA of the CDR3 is TGTGCCAGCAGTGGCAGGGAAAATCAGCCCCAGCATTTT.